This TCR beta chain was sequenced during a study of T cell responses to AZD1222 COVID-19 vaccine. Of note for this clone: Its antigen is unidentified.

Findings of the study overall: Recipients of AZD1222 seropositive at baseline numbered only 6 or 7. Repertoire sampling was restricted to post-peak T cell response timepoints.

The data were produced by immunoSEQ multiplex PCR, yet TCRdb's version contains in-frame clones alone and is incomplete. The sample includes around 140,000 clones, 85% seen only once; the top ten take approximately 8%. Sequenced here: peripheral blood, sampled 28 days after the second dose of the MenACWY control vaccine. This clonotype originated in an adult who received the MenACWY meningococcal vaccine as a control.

The CDR3, as DNA: TGTGCCAGCAGCCCTGGGACTAGCGGAGAGACCCAGTACTTC. Amino acid sequence: CASSPGTSGETQYF. The chain has TRBV5-4 and TRBJ2-5; TRBD2 aligns across 11 bases. Germline V gene lookup returns CDR1 SGHNT and CDR2 YYREEE (reference sequence). V lost 4 bases, J lost 4 bases, and 3 bases stayed unmatched. This CDR3 is 14 amino acids long.